The clone carrying this T cell receptor (beta chain) was found a few times. No antigen is known for it. Different DNA sequences within this sample yield the same CDR3. Original processing notes: ImmunoSEQ only sent back junction sequences with no quality scores, so filtering was done differently. Profiled with immunoSEQ multiplex PCR; TCRdb holds only in-frame clones, not every one. The D gene and trimming were derived from the DNA, and the V and J assignments and clone size from that table. Among around 500,000 clones listed, around 79% were seen once. From germline, CDR1 is SQVTM and CDR2 ANQGSEA. After removal of 6 bases from V and 5 bases from J, the junction contained 4 bases not matched to a gene. The CDR3 consists of 12 residues. This sample is part of a study of shared clonotypes between healthy human individuals. Points from the study as a whole: Sampling used blood alone; tissue repertoires probably differ.

Samples left unsorted employed some 100 million PBMCs for genomic DNA. The source of this sequence is a woman aged 35 to 49 in good health. Some clones in this sample may be carry-over from other donors' samples. Sequencing input: PBMCs. The chain joins TRBV29-1 to TRBJ1-1, with TRBD1 matching over 9 bases. The CDR3 here is CSVGQGATEAFF. As DNA, the CDR3 is TGCAGCGTGGGACAGGGTGCGACTGAAGCTTTCTTT.